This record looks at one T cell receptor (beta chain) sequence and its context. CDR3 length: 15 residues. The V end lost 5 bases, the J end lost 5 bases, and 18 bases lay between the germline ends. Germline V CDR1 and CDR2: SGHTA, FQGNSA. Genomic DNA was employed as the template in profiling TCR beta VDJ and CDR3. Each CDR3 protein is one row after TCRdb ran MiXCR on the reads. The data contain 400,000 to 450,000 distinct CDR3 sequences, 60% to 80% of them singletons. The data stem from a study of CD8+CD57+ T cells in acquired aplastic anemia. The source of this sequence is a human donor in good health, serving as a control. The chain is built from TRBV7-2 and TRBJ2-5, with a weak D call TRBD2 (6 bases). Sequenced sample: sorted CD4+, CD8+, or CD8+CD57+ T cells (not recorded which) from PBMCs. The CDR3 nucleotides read TGTGCCAGCAGCAAGGCACTAGCCTTGCATGAGACCCAGTACTTC. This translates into CASSKALALHETQYF.